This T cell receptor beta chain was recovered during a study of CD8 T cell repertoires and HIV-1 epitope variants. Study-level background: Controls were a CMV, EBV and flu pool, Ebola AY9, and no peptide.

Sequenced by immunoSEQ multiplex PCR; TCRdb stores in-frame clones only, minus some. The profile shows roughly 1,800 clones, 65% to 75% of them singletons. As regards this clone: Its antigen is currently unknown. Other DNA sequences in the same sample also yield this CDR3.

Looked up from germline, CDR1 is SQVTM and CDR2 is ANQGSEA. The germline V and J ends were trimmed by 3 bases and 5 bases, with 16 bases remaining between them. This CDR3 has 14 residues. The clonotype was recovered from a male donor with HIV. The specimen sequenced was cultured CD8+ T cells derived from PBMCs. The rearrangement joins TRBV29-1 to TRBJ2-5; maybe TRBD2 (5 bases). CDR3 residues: CSVELAVTGETQYF. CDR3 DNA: TGCAGCGTTGAGTTAGCAGTGACGGGGGAGACCCAGTACTTC.